Listed below are T cell receptor beta chains from one sample, sequenced in a study of blood T cell repertoires in COVID-19. This table comes from immunoSEQ multiplex PCR, and its TCRdb copy is limited to in-frame clones, with some not included. The table has 250,000 or so clones, about 91% seen once. The sample comprised PBMCs or T cells enriched from blood (not recorded which). The receptors shown here come from a woman in her forties with acute COVID-19. CDR3s include the opening cysteine and the closing phenylalanine or tryptophan. A D gene is named only where the DNA matches it firmly. Where a row states a size, it is once, few, many or the class of an expanded clone; other rows omit it.

TRBJ1-2 - TRBV19 - TGTGCCAGTTCCCCGAGGGGGGGCTTCGGCTACACCTTC CASSPRGGFGYTF
TRBJ2-1 TRBD2 TRBV7-6 - TGTGCCAGCAGGCTAGGACTAGCGGGAGGCAATGAGCAGTTCTTC CASRLGLAGGNEQFF
TRBJ1-2 TRBD1 TRBV30 - TGTGCCTGGTTGGGACAGGGCACTAACTATGGCTACACCTTC CAWLGQGTNYGYTF
TRBJ2-7 - TRBV4-3 - TGCGCCAGCAGCCGCGGCACGTCCTACGAGCAGTACTTC CASSRGTSYEQYF
TRBJ2-2 TRBD1 TRBV5-1 - TGCGCCAGCAGCTTGTATGGGACAGGGGGCTACACCGGGGAGCTGTTTTTT CASSLYGTGGYTGELFF
TRBJ1-4 TRBD1 TRBV11-2 - TGTGCCAGCAGCCAAGACAGGGTCGGAAAACTGTTTTTT CASSQDRVGKLFF
TRBJ2-5 - TRBV10-2 few TGCGCCAGCAGTGAGACCCGTAGCTATCGAGAGACCCAGTACTTC CASSETRSYRETQYF
TRBJ2-2 TRBD2 TRBV19 - TGTGCCAGTAGTATAGCGCGGGGGGCCGGGGAGCTGTTTTTT CASSIARGAGELFF
TRBJ1-6 - TRBV20-1 few TGCAGTGGTACTGAGAACAGGCCAAATTCACCCCTCCACTTT CSGTENRPNSPLHF
TRBJ2-6 - TRBV5-1 - TGCGCCAGCAGCTTCTCAGTTGTCGCAAGCTCTGGGGCCAACGTCCTGACTTTC CASSFSVVASSGANVLTF
TRBJ2-7 TRBD2 TRBV9 - TGTGCCAGCAGCGTAGAGCGGGGGGACGGCTACGAGCAGTACTTC CASSVERGDGYEQYF
TRBJ1-2 - TRBV11-2 - TGTGCCAGCAGCCACAGCACTAACTATGGCTACACCTTC CASSHSTNYGYTF
TRBJ2-2 TRBD2 TRBV6-2/TRBV6-3 many TGTGCCAGCAGTTACGATCACCGGGAGGGCCAAACCGGGGAGCTGTTTTTT CASSYDHREGQTGELFF
TRBJ2-2 - TRBV5-1 - TGCGCCAGCAGCTTGGCCGTCGGGGTTACCGGGGAGCTGTTTTTT CASSLAVGVTGELFF
TRBJ1-4 - TRBV19 - TGTGCCAGTAGTAAGTTCAGGACAACTAATGAAAAACTGTTTTTT CASSKFRTTNEKLFF
TRBJ2-7 - TRBV19 - TGTGCCAGTAGTATGTTTCCGGGGGAGACCTACGAGCAGTACTTC CASSMFPGETYEQYF
TRBJ2-7 TRBD2 TRBV2 - TGTGCCAGCAGTGAACCCCCGGGGGGGCTCTACGAGCAGTACTTC CASSEPPGGLYEQYF
TRBJ2-5 TRBD1 TRBV30 - TGTGCCTGGAGTCGTGGACAGGGGGCCCAAGAGACCCAGTACTTC CAWSRGQGAQETQYF
TRBJ2-3 - TRBV3-1/TRBV3-2 - TGTGCCAGCAGCCACTTTAGTACGGATACGCAGTATTTT CASSHFSTDTQYF
TRBJ1-1 - TRBV7-2 - TGTGCCAGCAGCTTAGACTCAGGGATCAACACTGAAGCTTTCTTT CASSLDSGINTEAFF
TRBJ1-5 TRBD1 TRBV7-2 - TGTGCCAGCAGCTCGACAGGGGGCGGGAGCAATCAGCCCCAGCATTTT CASSSTGGGSNQPQHF
TRBJ2-1 - TRBV2 - TGTGCCACCGGAGGAGGACGGGTCAAAGAGTTCTTC CATGGGRVKEFF
TRBJ2-3 TRBD2 TRBV30 - TGTGCCTGGAGTCGACCTAGCGGGAGGGGTACAGATACGCAGTATTTT CAWSRPSGRGTDTQYF
TRBJ2-1 - TRBV5-1 - TGCGCCAGCAGCTTGGGGGGAGCTCCTAATGAGCAGTTCTTC CASSLGGAPNEQFF
TRBJ1-4 TRBD1 TRBV19 - TGTGCCAGTAGTATTGGGCAGGGGGCTTTTGAAAAACTGTTTTTT CASSIGQGAFEKLFF
TRBJ1-2 TRBD1 TRBV5-6 - TGTGCCAGCAGCTCCCTGACAGGGTATGGCTACACCTTC CASSSLTGYGYTF
TRBJ1-2 - TRBV18 once TGTGCCAGCTCACCAAGTTCAGGGGAATATGGCTACACCTTC CASSPSSGEYGYTF
TRBJ1-2 TRBD1 TRBV6-6 - TGTGCCAGCAGACTACAGGGGGTGGGAGGCTACACCTTC CASRLQGVGGYTF
TRBJ1-5 - TRBV3-1/TRBV3-2 - TGTGCCAGCAGCCAAGATAGGAGCAGTAAGCAGCCCCAGCATTTT CASSQDRSSKQPQHF
TRBJ2-5 TRBD1 TRBV6-5 - TGTGCCAGCGGGGGACAGATACAAGAGACCCAGTACTTC CASGGQIQETQYF
TRBJ1-6 - TRBV5-1 - TGCGCCAGCAGCGCTGACATCTATAATTCACCCCTCCACTTT CASSADIYNSPLHF
TRBJ1-2 - TRBV20-1 few TGCAGTGCTCAAATCCGGTATGGCTACACCTTC CSAQIRYGYTF
TRBJ1-5 - TRBV19 - TGTGCCAGTAGTTCAATGGGTGGGGGCGCGCAGCCCCAGCATTTT CASSSMGGGAQPQHF
TRBJ2-2 TRBD1 TRBV2 - TGTGCCAGCAGTGTGACAGGGACCGGGGAGCTGTTTTTT CASSVTGTGELFF
TRBJ2-3 - TRBV7-9 - TGTGCCAGCAGCTTATGGGTCCGGACTGAGACAGATACGCAGTATTTT CASSLWVRTETDTQYF
TRBJ2-7 - TRBV19 few TGTGCCAGTAGTGGACAGTGGGGGTACGAGCAGTACTTC CASSGQWGYEQYF
TRBJ1-4 TRBD1 TRBV3-1/TRBV3-2 - TGTGCCAGCAGCCAAGGGCGGGGACAGTTTAATGAAAAACTGTTTTTT CASSQGRGQFNEKLFF